These 29 T cell receptor beta chains were all obtained from the same sample, sequenced in a study of identical twins. From the 5' RACE reads, TCRdb called clonotypes with MiXCR, one entry per CDR3 protein. The data contain some 300,000 distinct CDR3 sequences, 9% to 15% of them singletons. The sample was also linked to a second study, of yellow fever vaccine responses in identical twins.

Sequenced: CD8+ T cells sorted from blood. The receptors come from a woman younger than 35 in good health.

This clonotype was seen a handful of times. CDR3 nucleotide sequence: TGTGCCAGCAGGCAGGGGGGGTTTTACCAAGAGACCCAGTACTTC. Its translation is CASRQGGFYQETQYF. The genes are TRBV7-8 and TRBJ2-5; D assignment may be TRBD1 or TRBD2 (7 bases each). Germline-derived CDR1 and CDR2 are SGHVS and FQNEAQ. V was trimmed by 6 bases and J by 0 bases, leaving 14 bases between them. CDR3 length: 15 residues.

The V call is TRBV7-9, the J call TRBJ1-4; a weak D match, TRBD1 (6 bases). This CDR3 contains 15 residues. Germline-derived CDR1 and CDR2 are SEHNR and FQNEAQ (reference sequence). With 3 bases removed from V and 7 bases from J, the gap between germline ends came to 15 bases. This CDR3 is CASSLVRARGEKLFF. Here the CDR3 DNA reads TGTGCCAGCAGCTTGGTCCGGGCCAGGGGTGAAAAACTGTTTTTT.

The CDR3, as DNA: TGTGCCAGCAGCTTAGGGCCGACTAGCGGGAGTTCCCAAGAGACCCAGTACTTC. It encodes CASSLGPTSGSSQETQYF. The chain recombines TRBV7-6 with TRBJ2-5; 12 bases match TRBD2. Germline V CDR1 and CDR2: SGHVS, FNYEAQ. The trim removed 1 base at V and 1 base at J, leaving 7 bases unmatched. This CDR3 comprises 18 residues.

This clonotype was observed at least ten times. The chain uses TRBV12-3 or TRBV12-4 and TRBJ1-2, with D possibly TRBD1 on 6 matching bases. Trimming pared 5 bases from V and 10 bases from J, leaving 14 bases between. The CDR3 totals 12 residues. CDR3 nucleotide sequence: TGTGCCAGCAGTCCCACAGGGTACGACTACACCTTC. Protein product: CASSPTGYDYTF.

This clonotype occurred a few times. The rearrangement uses TRBV13 and TRBJ2-1, with D tentatively TRBD2 (7 bases). Germline values: CDR1 PRHDT, CDR2 FYEKMQ (reference sequence). Trimming shortened V by 2 bases and J by 8 bases, and 13 bases separated the two germline ends. This CDR3 region has 14 residues. CDR3 DNA sequence: TGTGCCAGCAGCTTACCCGGGGGGCGGGATGAGCAGTTCTTC. It is translated as CASSLPGGRDEQFF.

Only a few counts were recorded for this clonotype. This chain joins TRBV4-1 and TRBJ1-2; 7 bases agree with TRBD1. The CDR3 covers 15 residues. Unmatched junction bases numbered 5, after V lost 1 base and J lost 3 bases. CDR1 and CDR2 from the germline V gene are MGHRA and YSYEKL. This CDR3 is CASSQVMGTDYGYTF. CDR3 in DNA: TGCGCCAGCAGCCAAGTGATGGGGACAGACTATGGCTACACCTTC.

CDR3 sequence reads: CARGPGLPYEQYF. The DNA for the CDR3 is TGTGCCAGGGGCCCCGGACTCCCCTACGAGCAGTACTTC. The chain combines TRBV4-2 with TRBJ2-7; TRBD2 is a possible D gene (5 bases). Trimming left V 9 bases short and J 2 bases short, with 14 bases between. The CDR3 covers 13 residues. From germline, CDR1 is LGHNA and CDR2 YNFKEQ.

This clonotype occurred once. Just one base apart from a much larger clone, this may be a read error. V usage is TRBV5-1 and J usage is TRBJ2-7; D may match TRBD1 or TRBD2 (5 bases each). The V gene's germline CDR1 is SGHRS and CDR2 YFSETQ. The CDR3 has 14 amino acids. DNA for the CDR3: TGCGCCAGCAGCTTAGATGGGGGAACCTACGAGCACTACTTC. It codes for CASSLDGGTYEHYF.

A few counts support this clonotype. The chain uses TRBV29-1 and TRBJ2-1, with unresolved D. The CDR3 is 11 amino acids. Germline V gives CDR1 SQVTM, CDR2 ANQGSEA. Between the trimmed V and J ends, which lost 7 bases and 6 bases, there was a span of 10 bases. Here the CDR3 reads CSAQCINEQFF. The CDR3 DNA reads TGCAGCGCCCAGTGTATCAATGAGCAGTTCTTC.

The rearrangement joins TRBV7-8 to TRBJ2-2; 10 bases align to TRBD2. The CDR3 covers 17 residues. Trimming at V came to 1 base and at J to 8 bases, leaving 10 bases not matched to a gene. The germline V gene encodes CDR1 SGHVS and CDR2 FQNEAQ. The CDR3 here is CASSLGLAGAFWGELFF. The DNA of the CDR3 is TGTGCCAGCAGCTTAGGGCTAGCGGGGGCCTTCTGGGGGGAGCTGTTTTTT.

The sample holds many counts of this clonotype. V usage is TRBV6-2 or TRBV6-3 and J usage is TRBJ1-6, with TRBD1 matching over 8 bases. V was clipped by 5 bases and J by 7 bases; unmatched bases: 7. Germline assignment: CDR1 MNHEY and CDR2 SVGEGT. This CDR3 region has 15 residues. The CDR3 region has the DNA TGTGCCAGCAGTCACACGGGACAGGCGAATTCACCCCTCCACTTT. This codes for CASSHTGQANSPLHF.

This clonotype was seen a few times. The V gene is TRBV28, the J gene TRBJ2-7; 7 positions agree with TRBD2. The germline V gene encodes CDR1 MDHEN and CDR2 SYDVKM. J lost 7 bases, V lost 6 bases, and 6 bases had no gene match. This CDR3 contains 12 residues. The CDR3 reads CASRPRGGEQYF. The CDR3 DNA is TGTGCCAGCAGACCTAGGGGAGGGGAGCAGTACTTC.

In its sample, this clonotype was seen a few times. V and J are TRBV5-5 and TRBJ2-1; 9 bases are a match to TRBD1. Germline CDR1 reads SGHKS; CDR2 reads YYEKEE (reference sequence). The CDR3 covers 14 residues. After removal of 4 bases from V and 7 bases from J, the junction contained 6 bases not matched to a gene. The CDR3 loop reads CASSRQGGWNEQFF. The CDR3 DNA is TGTGCCAGCAGCCGACAGGGGGGTTGGAATGAGCAGTTCTTC. Full variable domain (missing parts from reference TRBV5-5 and TRBJ2-1): DAGVTQSPTHLIKTRGQQVTLRCSPISGHKSVSWYQQVLGQGPQFIFQYYEKEERGRGNFPDRFSARQFPNYSSELNVNALLLGDSALYLCASSRQGGWNEQFFGPGTRLTVL.

The rearrangement uses TRBV11-2 and TRBJ2-7; 7 nucleotides align to TRBD1. V lost 1 base and J lost 7; bases outside the gene matches: 4. From germline, CDR1 is SGHAT and CDR2 FQNNGV. The CDR3 has 13 amino acids. The CDR3 here is CASSLGDRMEQYV. In DNA, the CDR3 is TGTGCCAGCAGCTTAGGGGACAGAATGGAGCAGTACGTC.

This clonotype was observed a few times. This chain uses TRBV28 with TRBJ2-2; 8 positions agree with TRBD1. This CDR3 has 15 residues. Germline trimming cut 5 bases from V and 5 bases from J; bases unmatched to any gene: 7. From germline, CDR1 is MDHEN and CDR2 SYDVKM. The CDR3 nucleotides read TGTGCCAGCAGTCCGGACAGGGATAGAACCGGGGAGCTGTTTTTT. It codes for CASSPDRDRTGELFF.

This clonotype has only a few counts. V gene TRBV4-1 combines with J gene TRBJ1-2, with a tentative D call TRBD1 (5 bases). The CDR3 loop spans 15 amino acids. Looked up from germline, CDR1 is MGHRA and CDR2 is YSYEKL. V was trimmed by 2 bases and J by 6 bases, leaving 16 bases between them. In nucleotides, the CDR3 is TGCGCCAGCAGCCAAACCCTCGGGATAGGGGATGGCTACACCTTC. It translates to CASSQTLGIGDGYTF.

This clonotype has more than one count but fewer than ten. The genes are TRBV28 and TRBJ1-2; D is unclear. CDR1 is MDHEN, CDR2 SYDVKM, per germline. The CDR3 is 14 amino acids. V lost 3 bases and J 4 bases, leaving 12 bases between the germline ends. The CDR3 coding sequence is TGTGCCAGCAGTTTTAGGTCAGAGGTCTATGGCTACACCTTC. Its protein is CASSFRSEVYGYTF.

This clonotype appeared a few times. The V gene is TRBV5-1, the J gene TRBJ2-7; D is unresolved. V dropped 1 base and J dropped 5 bases, with 10 bases sitting between them. CDR3 length equals 13 residues. Germline V gives CDR1 SGHRS, CDR2 YFSETQ. The CDR3 here is CASSLRPHHEQYF. The CDR3 DNA reads TGCGCCAGCAGCTTGAGACCGCACCACGAGCAGTACTTC.

The chain uses TRBV7-9 and TRBJ2-3; 9 bases align to TRBD2. Germline V gene sequence: CDR1 SEHNR, CDR2 FQNEAQ (reference sequence). V lost 5 bases and J lost 7; bases outside the gene matches: 7. CDR3 length equals 14 residues. CDR3 sequence reads: CASSPIAGDYTQYF. The CDR3 region has the DNA TGTGCCAGCAGCCCCATAGCGGGAGACTATACGCAGTATTTT.

This clonotype was found many times. The chain employs TRBV15 and TRBJ2-3; D may be TRBD1 or TRBD2 (5 bases each). V gave up 5 bases and J gave up 6 bases, with 15 bases separating them. This CDR3 has 14 residues. In germline, CDR1 is LNHNV, CDR2 YYDKDF (reference sequence). The chain's CDR3 is CATSGTDQPDTQYF. The CDR3 region has the DNA TGTGCCACCAGCGGGACGGACCAGCCGGATACGCAGTATTTT.

This clonotype was observed a few times. The DNA of the CDR3 is TGTGCCAGCAGTGGGCCTAGCGACAGCTACAATGAGCAGTTCTTC. Protein sequence: CASSGPSDSYNEQFF. This sequence joins TRBV2 and TRBJ2-1; D is possibly TRBD2 (6 bases). The CDR3 is 15 amino acids. From germline, CDR1 is SNHLY and CDR2 FYNNEI. Trimming removed 4 bases at V and 3 bases at J, with 13 bases between.

Worth noting for this clonotype: Possible read error: a much larger clone is one base away. The chain carries TRBV29-1 and TRBJ1-1; unclear D gene. Per the germline V gene, CDR1 is SQVTM and CDR2 is ANQGSEA. The V end lost 6 bases, the J end lost 3 bases, and 8 bases lay between the germline ends. The CDR3 has 11 residues. This chain's CDR3 is CSVEKDTEAFF. As DNA, the CDR3 is TGCAGCGTGGAGAAGGACACTGAAGCTTTCTTT.

This clonotype was counted a few times. V gene TRBV7-9 combines with J gene TRBJ2-7; tentatively, D is TRBD1 (6 bases). This CDR3 is 14 amino acids long. V was shortened by 4 bases and J by 1 base, with 11 bases between the two germline ends. Germline V gives CDR1 SEHNR, CDR2 FQNEAQ (reference sequence). The CDR3 sequence: CASSYRQESYEQYF. CDR3 nucleotide sequence: TGTGCCAGCAGCTATCGACAGGAGTCCTACGAGCAGTACTTC.

This clonotype came up a few times. The chain combines TRBV7-6 with TRBJ2-7, with D unclear. Trimming took off 2 bases at V and 4 bases at J, with 9 bases between the two ends. The CDR3 covers 13 residues. CDR1 is SGHVS and CDR2 is FNYEAQ in the germline V gene. This CDR3 reads CASSLTQRYEQYF. CDR3 bases: TGTGCCAGCAGCTTAACCCAGCGATACGAGCAGTACTTC.

This clonotype was seen a handful of times. V usage is TRBV10-3 and J usage is TRBJ2-5; TRBD1 agrees at 10 bases. V shed 4 bases, J shed 5 bases, and the junction held 10 bases outside the gene matches. CDR1 is ENHRY, CDR2 SYGVKD, per germline. This CDR3 comprises 16 residues. CDR3: CAISGNPDRGLETQYF. The CDR3 region has the DNA TGTGCCATCAGTGGAAACCCCGACAGGGGGCTTGAGACCCAGTACTTC.

This clonotype was counted once. This chain links TRBV19 with TRBJ1-1; D remains ambiguous. V dropped 1 base and J dropped 8 bases, with 8 bases sitting between them. Germline V gives CDR1 LNHDA, CDR2 SQIVND (reference sequence). The CDR3 runs 12 residues. In nucleotides, the CDR3 is TGTGCCAGTAGTATAGTGGGATCCGAAGCTTTCTTT. It encodes CASSIVGSEAFF.

This clonotype was counted between two and nine times. The chain carries TRBV7-6 and TRBJ2-7, with TRBD2 matching 7 bases. Germline CDR1 is SGHVS and CDR2 is FNYEAQ. Trimming at V came to 5 bases and at J to 4 bases, leaving 14 bases not matched to a gene. This CDR3 is built from 16 residues. This CDR3 reads CASSQEGASGLYEQYF. CDR3 DNA sequence: TGTGCCAGCAGCCAAGAAGGGGCTAGCGGACTTTACGAGCAGTACTTC.

This clonotype was counted between two and nine times. The chain carries TRBV20-1 and TRBJ2-3; 10 bases fit TRBD1. CDR1 and CDR2 from the germline V gene are DFQATT and SNEGSKA (reference sequence). The CDR3 is made up of 15 amino acids. J gave up 6 bases and V 0 bases, and 6 bases lay outside the gene matches. This CDR3 reads CSARDWGTGEDTQYF. CDR3 in DNA: TGCAGTGCTAGAGATTGGGGGACAGGGGAGGATACGCAGTATTTT.

The J gene is TRBJ2-7, the V gene TRBV6-2 or TRBV6-3; D remains ambiguous. The ends were cut back, 7 bases at V and 1 base at J, with 23 bases in the middle. The CDR3 sequence is 17 residues long. Per germline, CDR1 MNHEY and CDR2 SVGEGT. The CDR3 sequence: CASKHSRLTGPSYEQYV. CDR3 DNA sequence: TGTGCCAGCAAACACTCCCGTCTTACTGGGCCGTCCTACGAGCAGTACGTC.